This is a list of T cell receptor beta chains from one sample in a study of long-term antiretroviral therapy in people with HIV. Clones were sequenced by immunoSEQ multiplex PCR, and TCRdb holds only the in-frame ones, with some missing. The sample holds about 22,000 clones; around 84% are singletons and the top ten take approximately 20%. Source: unsorted PBMCs, taken 0.1 years before starting antiretroviral therapy. These receptor sequences come from a young man with HIV. Each CDR3 is given with its conserved first and last residue. The D gene is left open where the match is weak. Rows may omit the clone size; those that give it use once, few, many or a size class.

j_gene: TRBJ1-1
abundance: .
len: 13
v_gene: TRBV19
d_gene: .
CDR3nt: TGTGCCAGTAGTATATTGGGGAACACTGAAGCTTTCTTT
CDR3aa: CASSILGNTEAFF

j_gene: TRBJ2-3
abundance: .
len: 17
v_gene: TRBV27
d_gene: TRBD2
CDR3nt: TGTGCCAGCAGTCCGCGGACTAGCGGGACTCACACAGATACGCAGTATTTT
CDR3aa: CASSPRTSGTHTDTQYF

j_gene: TRBJ1-3
abundance: .
len: 17
v_gene: TRBV9
d_gene: .
CDR3nt: TGTGCCAGCAGCGTAGCGCCGCAGGGACTCTCTGGAAACACCATATATTTT
CDR3aa: CASSVAPQGLSGNTIYF

j_gene: TRBJ1-2
abundance: .
len: 15
v_gene: TRBV9
d_gene: TRBD1
CDR3nt: TGTGCCAGCAGCGTTTCGGGACAGGGGGCTGACGGCTACACCTTC
CDR3aa: CASSVSGQGADGYTF

j_gene: TRBJ2-5
abundance: .
len: 19
v_gene: TRBV7-7
d_gene: TRBD2
CDR3nt: TGTGCTAGCAGCTTAGGTCTTCGAGCGGGAGTAGGAAGGGGAGAGACCCAGTACTTC
CDR3aa: CASSLGLRAGVGRGETQYF

j_gene: TRBJ1-1
abundance: .
len: 12
v_gene: TRBV30
d_gene: .
CDR3nt: TGTGCCTGGAGTGTCCGAGGGACTGAAGCTTTCTTT
CDR3aa: CAWSVRGTEAFF

j_gene: TRBJ2-6
abundance: .
len: 17
v_gene: TRBV29-1
d_gene: .
CDR3nt: TGCAGCGTTGTTTTCCAGCTGGTGGGCGCTGGGGCCAACGTCCTGACTTTC
CDR3aa: CSVVFQLVGAGANVLTF

j_gene: TRBJ1-2
abundance: .
len: 14
v_gene: TRBV6-5
d_gene: .
CDR3nt: TGTGCCAGCAGTTACTCTACGGCATGGTATGGCTACACCTTC
CDR3aa: CASSYSTAWYGYTF

j_gene: TRBJ1-1
abundance: once
len: 13
v_gene: TRBV5-4
d_gene: TRBD1
CDR3nt: TGTGCCAGCAGCCCCGGGACAGGGAGTGAAGCTTTCTTT
CDR3aa: CASSPGTGSEAFF

j_gene: TRBJ2-1
abundance: once
len: 15
v_gene: TRBV5-1
d_gene: .
CDR3nt: TGCGCCAGCAGCTTGGGCAGGGGATCGGACAATGAGCAGTTCTTC
CDR3aa: CASSLGRGSDNEQFF

j_gene: TRBJ2-7
abundance: .
len: 16
v_gene: TRBV9
d_gene: TRBD1
CDR3nt: TGTGCCAGCAGCCCCAGAGGACAGGGAAGTTCCTACGAGCAGTACTTC
CDR3aa: CASSPRGQGSSYEQYF

j_gene: TRBJ1-2
abundance: .
len: 10
v_gene: TRBV23-1
d_gene: .
CDR3nt: TGCGCCCCCTGTAAAGTAGGGGTCCTCTTC
CDR3aa: CAPCKVGVLF

j_gene: TRBJ2-1
abundance: .
len: 19
v_gene: TRBV19
d_gene: TRBD2
CDR3nt: TGTGCCAGTAGATCAAGCGGTCTAGCGGCCCCGAGCTCCTACAATGAGCAGTTCTTC
CDR3aa: CASRSSGLAAPSSYNEQFF

j_gene: TRBJ2-3
abundance: .
len: 14
v_gene: TRBV11-2
d_gene: TRBD2
CDR3nt: TGTGCCAGCAGCAAACTAGCGGCGACAGATACGCAGTATTTT
CDR3aa: CASSKLAATDTQYF

j_gene: TRBJ2-3
abundance: .
len: 13
v_gene: TRBV7-3
d_gene: .
CDR3nt: TGTGCCAGCAGCTTGGGGAGCACAGATACGCAGTATTTT
CDR3aa: CASSLGSTDTQYF

j_gene: TRBJ1-6
abundance: .
len: 14
v_gene: TRBV4-1
d_gene: TRBD1
CDR3nt: TGCGCCAGCAGCCTGGGACAGGGGAATTCACCCCTCCACTTT
CDR3aa: CASSLGQGNSPLHF

j_gene: TRBJ1-1
abundance: .
len: 13
v_gene: TRBV29-1
d_gene: .
CDR3nt: TGCAGCGTTGGGCTACAGGGTGATGGTGAAGCTTTCTTT
CDR3aa: CSVGLQGDGEAFF

j_gene: TRBJ2-7
abundance: .
len: 12
v_gene: TRBV28
d_gene: .
CDR3nt: TGTGCCAGCAGTTTATGGAGGGGCGAGCAGTACTTC
CDR3aa: CASSLWRGEQYF

j_gene: TRBJ1-2
abundance: few
len: 16
v_gene: TRBV6-1
d_gene: TRBD1
CDR3nt: TGTGCCAGCAGTGAGTACCGGGACAGGGGATACGATGGCTACACCTTC
CDR3aa: CASSEYRDRGYDGYTF

j_gene: TRBJ1-1
abundance: .
len: 11
v_gene: TRBV28
d_gene: .
CDR3nt: TGTGCCAGCAGTTGGGACTCAGAAGCTTTCTTT
CDR3aa: CASSWDSEAFF

j_gene: TRBJ2-7
abundance: .
len: 18
v_gene: TRBV7-9
d_gene: TRBD2
CDR3nt: TGTGCCAGCAGCTTATATAGCATGGCTAGCGGGGTCAAGTACGAGCAGTACTTC
CDR3aa: CASSLYSMASGVKYEQYF

j_gene: TRBJ2-5
abundance: .
len: 13
v_gene: TRBV18
d_gene: TRBD1
CDR3nt: TGTGCCAGCTCACCAGGGACAGTAGAGACCCAGTACTTC
CDR3aa: CASSPGTVETQYF

j_gene: TRBJ1-2
abundance: .
len: 15
v_gene: TRBV6-6
d_gene: .
CDR3nt: TGTGCCAGCAGCCCAATGGGGCCGGCTAACTATGGCTACACCTTC
CDR3aa: CASSPMGPANYGYTF

j_gene: TRBJ1-2
abundance: few
len: 14
v_gene: TRBV28
d_gene: TRBD1
CDR3nt: TGTGCCAGCAGTTTTGGACAGGGGAACTATGGCTACACCTTC
CDR3aa: CASSFGQGNYGYTF

j_gene: TRBJ2-7
abundance: once
len: 15
v_gene: TRBV11-2
d_gene: .
CDR3nt: TGTGCCAGCAGCTTAGGGCTGGGCGGGACCTACGAGCAGTACTTC
CDR3aa: CASSLGLGGTYEQYF

j_gene: TRBJ2-6
abundance: .
len: 16
v_gene: TRBV21-1
d_gene: .
CDR3nt: TGTGCCAGCAGCAATTGTTCGGTCTCTGGGGCCAACGTCCTGACTTTC
CDR3aa: CASSNCSVSGANVLTF

j_gene: TRBJ1-5
abundance: .
len: 16
v_gene: TRBV28
d_gene: .
CDR3nt: TGTGCCAGCAGTTTTCCCCGGACCAGGGGCAATCAGCCCCAGCATTTT
CDR3aa: CASSFPRTRGNQPQHF

j_gene: TRBJ1-2
abundance: .
len: 14
v_gene: TRBV27
d_gene: .
CDR3nt: TGTGCCAGCAGTTTCGGAAATTGGAACTATGGCTACACCTTC
CDR3aa: CASSFGNWNYGYTF

j_gene: TRBJ1-1
abundance: .
len: 14
v_gene: TRBV6-4
d_gene: .
CDR3nt: TGTGCCAGCAGTGACACGTCCTGGGGAACTGAAGCTTTCTTT
CDR3aa: CASSDTSWGTEAFF

j_gene: TRBJ2-5
abundance: .
len: 15
v_gene: TRBV7-8
d_gene: .
CDR3nt: TGTGCCAGCAGCTTTCCCGGGCAGACACAAGAGACCCAGTACTTC
CDR3aa: CASSFPGQTQETQYF

j_gene: TRBJ1-4
abundance: .
len: 16
v_gene: TRBV7-2
d_gene: .
CDR3nt: TGTGCCAGCAGCTTAAGTGCCATGGTGGGGGGTGAAAAACTGTTTTTT
CDR3aa: CASSLSAMVGGEKLFF

j_gene: TRBJ2-1
abundance: .
len: 14
v_gene: TRBV29-1
d_gene: TRBD1
CDR3nt: TGCAGCGCCCCCAGGGGGACGTCCTACAATGAGCAGTTCTTC
CDR3aa: CSAPRGTSYNEQFF

j_gene: TRBJ1-5
abundance: .
len: 14
v_gene: TRBV29-1
d_gene: .
CDR3nt: TGCAGCGTTGAAATCGGGGTAGGTAAACAGCCCCAGCATTTT
CDR3aa: CSVEIGVGKQPQHF

j_gene: TRBJ2-2
abundance: .
len: 14
v_gene: TRBV15
d_gene: .
CDR3nt: TGTGCCACCAGCGGTTACGCGAACACCGGGGAGCTGTTTTTT
CDR3aa: CATSGYANTGELFF

j_gene: TRBJ2-5
abundance: once
len: 15
v_gene: TRBV6-1
d_gene: .
CDR3nt: TGTGCCAGCAGTAGAGGGTTGGAAGACCAAGAGACCCAGTACTTC
CDR3aa: CASSRGLEDQETQYF

j_gene: TRBJ2-7
abundance: .
len: 16
v_gene: TRBV7-2
d_gene: TRBD1
CDR3nt: TGTGCCAGCAGCTCCAACCCCGGGACAGGTTTAAGGGAGCAGTACTTC
CDR3aa: CASSSNPGTGLREQYF

j_gene: TRBJ2-7
abundance: .
len: 13
v_gene: TRBV28
d_gene: TRBD1
CDR3nt: TGTGCCAGCAGGATACAGGGGATCTACGAGCAGTACTTC
CDR3aa: CASRIQGIYEQYF

j_gene: TRBJ2-7
abundance: .
len: 13
v_gene: TRBV18
d_gene: TRBD2
CDR3nt: TGTGCCAGCTCCGGGACTAGCACCTACGAGCAGTACTTC
CDR3aa: CASSGTSTYEQYF

j_gene: TRBJ2-7
abundance: .
len: 15
v_gene: TRBV30
d_gene: .
CDR3nt: TGTGCCTGGAGTACAAGCACCGGGAGTTGCTACGAGCAGTACTTC
CDR3aa: CAWSTSTGSCYEQYF

j_gene: TRBJ1-5
abundance: .
len: 16
v_gene: TRBV25-1
d_gene: .
CDR3nt: TGTGCCAGCAGGGAGGGTTGGGAGGTTGGGAATCAGCCCCAGCATTTT
CDR3aa: CASREGWEVGNQPQHF

j_gene: TRBJ2-1
abundance: once
len: 14
v_gene: TRBV5-6
d_gene: TRBD2
CDR3nt: TGTGCCAGCAGACCGGGACTAATCCACAATGAGCAGTTCTTC
CDR3aa: CASRPGLIHNEQFF

j_gene: TRBJ2-2
abundance: .
len: 16
v_gene: TRBV4-1
d_gene: .
CDR3nt: TGCGCCAGCAGCCAGGGGAGGGGGATTGTAGCCGGGGAGCTGTTTTTT
CDR3aa: CASSQGRGIVAGELFF

j_gene: TRBJ1-1
abundance: .
len: 14
v_gene: TRBV6-1
d_gene: .
CDR3nt: TGTGCCAGCATTCGGAACCTCCAGAACACTGAAGCTTTCTTT
CDR3aa: CASIRNLQNTEAFF

j_gene: TRBJ1-6
abundance: .
len: 17
v_gene: TRBV5-1
d_gene: TRBD1
CDR3nt: TGCGCCAGCAGCGAGGGGCCCTACAGGGGGGATAATTCACCCCTCCACTTT
CDR3aa: CASSEGPYRGDNSPLHF

j_gene: TRBJ1-1
abundance: once
len: 16
v_gene: TRBV11-1
d_gene: .
CDR3nt: TGTGCCAGCAGCTTAGAGCCCGGACCCGTAAACACTGAAGCTTTCTTT
CDR3aa: CASSLEPGPVNTEAFF

j_gene: TRBJ2-1
abundance: .
len: 16
v_gene: TRBV10-3
d_gene: TRBD2
CDR3nt: TGTGCCATCAGTGTATTAGCGGGAGGTGAACGCTATGAGCAGTTCTTC
CDR3aa: CAISVLAGGERYEQFF

j_gene: TRBJ2-1
abundance: .
len: 10
v_gene: TRBV29-1
d_gene: .
CDR3nt: TGCAGCGTTCCCGGCAATGAGCAGTTCTTC
CDR3aa: CSVPGNEQFF

j_gene: TRBJ2-7
abundance: few
len: 14
v_gene: TRBV14
d_gene: TRBD1
CDR3nt: TGTGCCAGCAGCCTATCGACAGGGGCCTACGAGCAGTACTTC
CDR3aa: CASSLSTGAYEQYF

j_gene: TRBJ2-4
abundance: few
len: 17
v_gene: TRBV23-1
d_gene: TRBD1
CDR3nt: TGCGCCAGCAGTCAACTTGGGACAGGGGCGGCCAAAAACATTCAGTACTTC
CDR3aa: CASSQLGTGAAKNIQYF

j_gene: TRBJ1-1
abundance: .
len: 13
v_gene: TRBV5-1
d_gene: .
CDR3nt: TGCGCCAGCAGGGAGGAGGGTTCCACTGAAGCTTTCTTT
CDR3aa: CASREEGSTEAFF

j_gene: TRBJ2-1
abundance: .
len: 12
v_gene: TRBV29-1
d_gene: TRBD1
CDR3nt: TGCAGCGCCGGGACAGGGGTCAATGAGCAGTTCTTC
CDR3aa: CSAGTGVNEQFF

j_gene: TRBJ2-7
abundance: .
len: 15
v_gene: TRBV18
d_gene: TRBD2
CDR3nt: TGTGCCAGCTCACCAAGGGAGGGGCCCTACTACGAGCAGTACTTC
CDR3aa: CASSPREGPYYEQYF

j_gene: TRBJ2-2
abundance: .
len: 15
v_gene: TRBV7-9
d_gene: .
CDR3nt: TGTGCCAGCAGCTTATATTCAGTGAACACCGGGGAGCTGTTTTTT
CDR3aa: CASSLYSVNTGELFF

j_gene: TRBJ2-1
abundance: .
len: 17
v_gene: TRBV7-9
d_gene: TRBD2
CDR3nt: TGTGCCAGCAGCCCCGGACTAGCGTCCCACAGGTACAATGAGCAGTTCTTC
CDR3aa: CASSPGLASHRYNEQFF

j_gene: TRBJ1-5
abundance: .
len: 12
v_gene: TRBV27
d_gene: .
CDR3nt: TGTGCCAGCAGTTCCCCGGCGGCACCCCAGCATTTT
CDR3aa: CASSSPAAPQHF

j_gene: TRBJ2-3
abundance: .
len: 15
v_gene: TRBV2
d_gene: TRBD2
CDR3nt: TGTGCCAGCAGTGAAGGAGGGAGGGCCCGAGATACGCAGTATTTT
CDR3aa: CASSEGGRARDTQYF